This T cell receptor (beta chain) was identified during a study of read filtering for tumor transcriptome and immune sequencing (dated by TCRdb to between 2020 and 2021). Looking at the study overall: The cohort had approximately 16 male and 14 female patients with a mean age of roughly 66 years, ranging from roughly 45 to 85. By revised international staging, eight or nine patients were R-ISS I, roughly 17 were R-ISS II and 6 or 7 were R-ISS III. After DNase treatment, whole-transcriptome libraries were prepared using the TruSeq RNA Access Library Prep Kit. Per sample, about 4.05 to 10.27 million TCR-region mapped reads were obtained with IR-seq, compared with only roughly 85 to 1,300 with RNA-seq. Using the same bone marrow samples, the study ran both targeted immune repertoire sequencing and bulk whole-transcriptome sequencing and then compared the TCR repertoires from each method. A main aim was a read-filtering strategy for immune repertoire data, specifically whether clonotypes supported by a single read should be removed. What the work shows at the level of the full study, not this receptor alone: Clonotypes were captured by IR-seq at much higher depth and more reliably than by RNA-seq, and smaller IR-seq throughput was sufficient for identification of most shared clonotypes. The sorted CD138-negative fraction was a mixed bone marrow immune population, not purified T cells. Single-read clonotypes made up approximately 79% of clonotypes but only 3.5% to 4.5% of total reads in IR-seq, compared with more than 70% of clonotypes and around 41% of reads in RNA-seq. The correlation between IR-seq and RNA-seq shared clonotype proportions rose when single-read clonotypes were removed.

About this clonotype itself: Its antigen is currently not known. A much larger clone sits a single nucleotide away, making a read error possible.

Starting from roughly 0.4 ug RNA, TCR libraries were constructed with the Immunoverse kit using molecular barcoded adaptors that cover the alpha/delta and beta/gamma chains. TCR library preparation was performed with the same RNA that was used for transcriptome sequencing. An Illumina HiSeq 4000 with 2 x 150 cycles was used to sequence the TCR libraries. Processing in the source paper ran as follows. MiXCR aligned TCR reads to human V, D, J and C references and assembled the aligned reads into CDR3 clonotypes, with quality filtering and error correction included. The tcR package in R was used for analysis of clonotype counts and gene usage diversity. For inspection of raw mapping reads, RNA-seq reads were mapped by STAR aligner version 2.5.3a onto GRCh37 of the human genome. To test how sequencing depth affected the clonotypes detected, IR-seq fastq files were randomly downsampled with Seqtk 1.3. TCRdb trimmed the raw reads at Q25, called clones with MiXCR and kept productive beta chains. Every entry covers one CDR3 protein and lists the most common genes and DNA from its rows. The V and J calls reflect TCRdb's pipeline rather than the authors' work. This sample has 90,000 or so distinct CDR3 sequences in its table, and about a fifth of those were observed once. 9.5% to 12% of the sample comes from the top ten.

Each patient had bone marrow sampled at the time of active disease. Isolation of bone marrow mononuclear cells was performed by Ficoll-Hypaque density gradient centrifugation. Myeloma plasma cells were removed and CD138-negative cells were collected by negative selection after labeling with CD138 magnetic microbeads on a MACS separator. Flow cytometry on an Attune NxT with CD138 antibodies was used to check the purity of the isolated cells. TRIzol reagent was used to extract total RNA, which was then quantified with a NanoDrop spectrophotometer. Paired RNA-seq and IR-seq were performed on the CD138-negative bone marrow sample of each patient. The receptor's source is a donor at least 40 years old with multiple myeloma. Source material: a population of CD138-negative cells sorted from bone marrow. The label giving this sample's cell subset or site can be read as: bone marrow mononuclear cells depleted of CD138+ plasma/myeloma cells by negative magnetic selection.

The CDR3 in this case is CAWSLNRNTEASF. The DNA sequence is TGTGCCTGGAGTTTGAACAGAAACACTGAAGCTTCCTTT. The sequence links TRBV30 to TRBJ1-1, with the D segment identity uncertain. As encoded in the germline V gene (reference sequence), CDR1 is GTSNPN while CDR2 is SVGIG. The CDR3 covers 13 residues, taking in both the cysteine and the phenylalanine. Solely the CDR3 DNA is kept, with 39 bases framed from the first base.